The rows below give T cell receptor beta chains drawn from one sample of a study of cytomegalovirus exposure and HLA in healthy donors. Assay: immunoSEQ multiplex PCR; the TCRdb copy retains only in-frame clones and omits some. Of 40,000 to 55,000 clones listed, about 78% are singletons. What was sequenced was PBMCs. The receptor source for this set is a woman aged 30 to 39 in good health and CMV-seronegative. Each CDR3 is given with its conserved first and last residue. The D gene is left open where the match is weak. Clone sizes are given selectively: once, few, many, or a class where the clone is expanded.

CDR3aa: CASSQAADRGTYNEQFF
CDR3nt: TGTGCCAGCAGCCAAGCAGCGGACAGGGGAACCTACAATGAGCAGTTCTTC
v_gene: TRBV14
d_gene: TRBD1
abundance: few
j_gene: TRBJ2-1

CDR3aa: CSVEASGVGEQFF
CDR3nt: TGCAGCGTTGAAGCCTCGGGGGTGGGTGAGCAGTTCTTC
v_gene: TRBV29-1
d_gene: -
abundance: -
j_gene: TRBJ2-1

CDR3aa: CASSPLPFGQGGQPQHF
CDR3nt: TGCGCCAGCAGCCCTCTACCCTTCGGACAGGGTGGACAGCCCCAGCATTTT
v_gene: TRBV5-1
d_gene: TRBD1
abundance: -
j_gene: TRBJ1-5

CDR3aa: CASSGGGGDTDTQYF
CDR3nt: TGCGCCAGCAGCGGTGGCGGAGGAGACACAGATACGCAGTATTTT
v_gene: TRBV5-1
d_gene: -
abundance: few
j_gene: TRBJ2-3

CDR3aa: CASSPLQGPQNTEAFF
CDR3nt: TGTGCCAGCTCACCACTACAGGGGCCACAAAACACTGAAGCTTTCTTT
v_gene: TRBV18
d_gene: TRBD1
abundance: -
j_gene: TRBJ1-1

CDR3aa: CASSYDLDTPEQYF
CDR3nt: TGTGCCAGCAGTTACGATCTGGACACCCCCGAGCAGTACTTC
v_gene: TRBV6-5
d_gene: -
abundance: -
j_gene: TRBJ2-7

CDR3aa: CSVQGSNEQFF
CDR3nt: TGCAGTGTTCAGGGGTCCAATGAGCAGTTCTTC
v_gene: TRBV20-1
d_gene: -
abundance: -
j_gene: TRBJ2-1

CDR3aa: CASSLRQEKQFF
CDR3nt: TGCGCCAGCAGCTTACGACAGGAAAAGCAGTTCTTC
v_gene: TRBV5-1
d_gene: -
abundance: -
j_gene: TRBJ2-1

CDR3aa: CASSLASMRVSDGYTF
CDR3nt: TGCGCCAGCAGCTTGGCGAGTATGAGGGTATCGGATGGCTACACCTTC
v_gene: TRBV5-1
d_gene: -
abundance: -
j_gene: TRBJ1-2

CDR3aa: CASSQGTGSVTANEKLFF
CDR3nt: TGCGCCAGCAGCCAAGGGACAGGGAGTGTTACAGCTAATGAAAAACTGTTTTTT
v_gene: TRBV4-1
d_gene: TRBD1
abundance: -
j_gene: TRBJ1-4

CDR3aa: CASSQDPVNQPQHF
CDR3nt: TGCGCCAGCAGCCAAGATCCAGTCAATCAGCCCCAGCATTTT
v_gene: TRBV4-1
d_gene: -
abundance: -
j_gene: TRBJ1-5

CDR3aa: CASSEQGLANQETQYF
CDR3nt: TGTGCCAGCAGTGAACAGGGACTAGCGAATCAAGAGACCCAGTACTTC
v_gene: TRBV2
d_gene: TRBD2
abundance: -
j_gene: TRBJ2-5

CDR3aa: CAGSQNNEQFF
CDR3nt: TGTGCCGGGAGTCAGAACAATGAGCAGTTCTTC
v_gene: TRBV30
d_gene: -
abundance: -
j_gene: TRBJ2-1

CDR3aa: CASSLQGATSPLHF
CDR3nt: TGTGCCAGCAGTTTACAGGGGGCGACTTCACCCCTCCACTTT
v_gene: TRBV6-5
d_gene: TRBD1
abundance: -
j_gene: TRBJ1-6

CDR3aa: CASSPSGRNTEAFF
CDR3nt: TGTGCCAGCAGTCCCTCCGGGAGGAACACTGAAGCTTTCTTT
v_gene: TRBV25-1
d_gene: -
abundance: few
j_gene: TRBJ1-1

CDR3aa: CASSLLETGELFF
CDR3nt: TGTGCCAGCTCCCTCTTGGAGACCGGGGAGCTGTTTTTT
v_gene: TRBV18
d_gene: -
abundance: few
j_gene: TRBJ2-2